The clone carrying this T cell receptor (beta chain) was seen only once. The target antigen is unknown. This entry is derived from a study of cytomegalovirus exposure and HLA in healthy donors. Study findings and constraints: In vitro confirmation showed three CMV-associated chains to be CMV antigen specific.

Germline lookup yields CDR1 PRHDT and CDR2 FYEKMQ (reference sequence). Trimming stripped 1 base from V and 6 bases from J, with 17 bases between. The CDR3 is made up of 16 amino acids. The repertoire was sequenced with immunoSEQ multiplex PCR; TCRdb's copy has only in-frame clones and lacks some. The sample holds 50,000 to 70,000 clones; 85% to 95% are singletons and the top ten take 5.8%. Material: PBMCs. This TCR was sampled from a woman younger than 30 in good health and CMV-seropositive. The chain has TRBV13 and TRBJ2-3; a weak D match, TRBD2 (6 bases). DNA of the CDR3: TGTGCCAGCAGCTTAGATGGAGGGAGAGGTCGTGATACGCAGTATTTT. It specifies CASSLDGGRGRDTQYF.